Sequencing of this T cell receptor beta chain was carried out in a study of blood T cell repertoires in COVID-19. Study as a whole: Nucleic acid was either cDNA or gDNA, and it came from T cells, B-cell-depleted T cells, or PBMCs.

Per the study methods: Reference gene primer amplification gave nucleated cell count estimates. The protocol was immunoSEQ multiplex PCR, while the TCRdb copy is restricted to in-frame clones and leaves out a portion. D and trimming come from the DNA, and the V and J calls and clone size come from that table. The sample contains about 390,000 clones, more than 75% of which appear only once. V lost 2 bases, J lost 8 bases, and 5 bases stayed unmatched. Per the germline V gene, CDR1 is MDHEN and CDR2 is SYDVKM. CDR3 length: 13 amino acids. In Seattle, patients joined the study during active infection and were tracked longitudinally.

Sequencing was performed on peripheral blood. This TCR was sampled from a woman in her sixties with COVID-19, enrolled during active disease. V is TRBV28 and J is TRBJ1-2; 7 bases are shared with TRBD1. The CDR3, as DNA: TGTGCCAGCAGTTTAGACAGGGCCTTGGGCTACACCTTC. It translates to CASSLDRALGYTF.